The rows below give T cell receptor beta chains drawn from one sample of a study of blood T cell repertoires in COVID-19. Only in-frame clones appear in the TCRdb table, and some are missing; sequencing was by immunoSEQ multiplex PCR. Seen here are 350,000 or so clones, about 90% observed once, and the top ten hold about 7%. Sequenced material: peripheral blood. These receptors were obtained from a man aged 18-30 years with active or convalescent COVID-19. The CDR3 runs from the conserved cysteine through the conserved F or W. A D gene is named only where the DNA matches it firmly. For some rows the clone size is stated as once, few or many, or as a class when expanded; others skip it.

clone size: .
J gene: TRBJ2-7
V gene: TRBV6-5
D gene: .
CDR3 DNA: TGTGCCAGCAGTTACTCAGCAGGCTACGAGCAGTACTTC
CDR3 protein: CASSYSAGYEQYF

clone size: .
J gene: TRBJ2-7
V gene: TRBV19
D gene: .
CDR3 DNA: TGTGCCAGTAGTATAGCGGGGGGCTCGGGAATTGAGCAGTACTTC
CDR3 protein: CASSIAGGSGIEQYF

clone size: .
J gene: TRBJ1-1
V gene: TRBV12-3/TRBV12-4
D gene: .
CDR3 DNA: TGTGCCAGCAGTTCCGAGATGAACACTGAAGCTTTCTTT
CDR3 protein: CASSSEMNTEAFF

clone size: .
J gene: TRBJ1-5
V gene: TRBV6-2/TRBV6-3
D gene: TRBD1
CDR3 DNA: TGTGCCAGCAGTTACTCGTTCGGGGACAGGGGTGGCAGCAATCAGCCCCAGCATTTT
CDR3 protein: CASSYSFGDRGGSNQPQHF

clone size: .
J gene: TRBJ1-1
V gene: TRBV6-5
D gene: TRBD1
CDR3 DNA: TGTGCCAGCAGGCCAGACAGGGGGATCACTGAAGCTTTCTTT
CDR3 protein: CASRPDRGITEAFF

clone size: .
J gene: TRBJ1-5
V gene: TRBV27
D gene: TRBD1
CDR3 DNA: TGTGCCAGCAGCCCGGCAACAGGGGGCGGGCAGCCCCAGCATTTT
CDR3 protein: CASSPATGGGQPQHF

clone size: .
J gene: TRBJ1-6
V gene: TRBV4-2
D gene: .
CDR3 DNA: TGTGCCAGCAGCCAATTAGAGGACAGAGGGTCACCCCTCCACTTT
CDR3 protein: CASSQLEDRGSPLHF

clone size: .
J gene: TRBJ1-4
V gene: TRBV5-5
D gene: .
CDR3 DNA: TGTGCCAGCAGCTTGGGCGGCGGGGCGTCAGGGTCGGAAAAACTGTTTTTT
CDR3 protein: CASSLGGGASGSEKLFF

clone size: .
J gene: TRBJ2-5
V gene: TRBV7-9
D gene: TRBD1
CDR3 DNA: TGTGCCAGCAGCTTAGTTTTTTCCAGGGGGCTAGAGACCCAGTACTTC
CDR3 protein: CASSLVFSRGLETQYF

clone size: .
J gene: TRBJ1-6
V gene: TRBV6-5
D gene: .
CDR3 DNA: TGTGCCAGCAGTTACACCCGACCGGGATCAAATTCACCCCTCCACTTT
CDR3 protein: CASSYTRPGSNSPLHF

clone size: .
J gene: TRBJ1-2
V gene: TRBV19
D gene: TRBD1
CDR3 DNA: TGTGCCAGTAGTATCGGCGGGACAGGGGGAAGCTATGGCTACACCTTC
CDR3 protein: CASSIGGTGGSYGYTF

clone size: .
J gene: TRBJ2-1
V gene: TRBV5-1
D gene: .
CDR3 DNA: TGCGCCAGCAGCTACTTAGCGGACCCCCCCTACAATGAGCAGTTCTTC
CDR3 protein: CASSYLADPPYNEQFF

clone size: once
J gene: TRBJ2-7
V gene: TRBV28
D gene: TRBD2
CDR3 DNA: TGTGCCACCGCAACACGGAGCGGGAGGAACTACGAGCAGTACTTC
CDR3 protein: CATATRSGRNYEQYF

clone size: .
J gene: TRBJ2-7
V gene: TRBV6-2/TRBV6-3
D gene: TRBD2
CDR3 DNA: TGTGCCAGCAGTTACTTAGCGGGTCAAGCCGAGACCACCTACGAGCAGTACTTC
CDR3 protein: CASSYLAGQAETTYEQYF